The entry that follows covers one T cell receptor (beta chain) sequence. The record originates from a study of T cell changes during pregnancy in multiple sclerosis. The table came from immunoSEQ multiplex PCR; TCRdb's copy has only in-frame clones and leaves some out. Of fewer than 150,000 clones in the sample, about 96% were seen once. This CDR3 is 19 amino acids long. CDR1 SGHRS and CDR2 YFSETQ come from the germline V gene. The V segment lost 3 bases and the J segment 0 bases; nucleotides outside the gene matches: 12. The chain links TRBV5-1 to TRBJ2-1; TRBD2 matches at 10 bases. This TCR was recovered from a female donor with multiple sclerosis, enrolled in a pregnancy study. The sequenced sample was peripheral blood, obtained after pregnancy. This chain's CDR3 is CASSWTGYPSGGSYNEQFF. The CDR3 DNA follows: TGCGCCAGCAGCTGGACAGGGTATCCTAGCGGGGGCTCCTACAATGAGCAGTTCTTC.